What follows describes a single T cell receptor (beta chain). The data originate from a study of blood T cell repertoires in COVID-19. The CDR3 is made up of 16 amino acids. The germline CDR1 and CDR2 sequences are SGHNT and YYREEE (reference sequence). The germline V and J ends were trimmed by 3 bases and 6 bases, with 22 bases remaining between them. The assay was immunoSEQ multiplex PCR, and TCRdb's table has in-frame clones only and misses some. The data contain fewer than 250,000 clones, around 90% of them seen just once; the ten biggest clones take up roughly 8.4%. The clonotype originates from a woman aged 18-29 years who had recovered from COVID-19. V and J are TRBV5-4 and TRBJ2-7; tentatively, D is TRBD1 (5 bases). Sequencing was done on a sample of PBMCs or T cells enriched from blood (not recorded which). This chain's CDR3 is CASSWAITGSSGEQYF. The CDR3 nucleotides read TGTGCCAGCAGCTGGGCCATAACAGGATCCTCGGGCGAGCAGTACTTC.